Below, one TCR beta chain is given with its context. Its matching antigen is unknown. This record belongs to a study of chemoradiotherapy in HPV16-positive cancers. Whole-study results and caveats: For HPV16-positive patients, expanding HPV-responsive T cells associated with longer recurrence-free survival.

This CDR3 comprises 14 residues. Germline V gene data show CDR1 as SGHTA and CDR2 as FQGTGA. With 2 bases removed from V and 6 bases from J, the gap between germline ends came to 13 bases. Method: immunoSEQ multiplex PCR; TCRdb's copy keeps in-frame clones and lacks some. This table holds some 35,000 clones, 92% found once. The J gene is TRBJ1-2, the V gene TRBV7-3; D gene uncertain. The clonotype comes from a human donor with HPV-associated anogenital cancer. This specimen consisted of blood, obtained from a patient who underwent chemoradiotherapy. The chain's CDR3 is CASSLGPVEDGYTF. The CDR3 nucleotides are TGTGCCAGCAGCTTAGGCCCCGTGGAAGATGGCTACACCTTC. Looking up the rest from reference TRBV7-3 and TRBJ1-2 gives the full variable domain: GAGVSQTPSNKVTEKGKYVELRCDPISGHTALYWYRQSLGQGPEFLIYFQGTGAADDSGLPNDRFFAVRPEGSVSTLKIQRTERGDSAVYLCASSLGPVEDGYTFGSGTRLTVV.